The present entry profiles one T cell receptor (beta chain) with its context. In the original processing: The assay estimated nucleated cells by amplifying reference gene primers. Sequenced by immunoSEQ multiplex PCR; TCRdb stores in-frame clones only, minus some. V and J calls and clone size are given by that table; D and trimming were obtained from the DNA. The sample yields about 87,000 clones, approximately 86% seen once. The data are from a study of blood T cell repertoires in COVID-19. Study-wide background: The samples span acute and convalescent COVID-19 from the United States, Italy and Spain. The cDNA or gDNA used as material had been derived from T cells, B-cell-depleted T cells, or PBMCs.

The V gene lost 2 bases and the J gene lost 4 bases, with 14 bases spanning the gap. The CDR3 covers 16 residues. Germline CDR1 reads MNHEY; CDR2 reads SMNVEV (reference sequence). Input material: peripheral blood. The chain employs TRBV27 and TRBJ1-4, with D perhaps TRBD1 (6 bases). This TCR was sampled from a man in his forties or fifties with acute or convalescent COVID-19. The CDR3 protein is CASSLTGTLYNEKLFF. The CDR3 DNA sequence: TGTGCCAGCAGTTTAACCGGGACACTATATAATGAAAAACTGTTTTTT.